This T cell receptor beta chain was captured in a study of blood T cell repertoires in COVID-19. CDR3 size: 14 residues. CDR1 and CDR2 from the germline V gene are GTSNPN and SVGIG (reference sequence). V gave up 2 bases and J gave up 6 bases, with 15 bases separating them. This clone was seen only a few times. The assay was immunoSEQ multiplex PCR, and TCRdb's table has in-frame clones only and misses some. The sample yields about 440,000 clones, 75% to 90% seen once. This clonotype originated in a woman aged 25-40 years with acute or convalescent COVID-19. The rearrangement uses TRBV30 and TRBJ2-3, with D tentatively TRBD1 (5 bases). Sequencing was done on a sample of peripheral blood. This CDR3 reads CAWSHRGYLDTQYF. Written as DNA, the CDR3 is TGTGCCTGGAGTCATAGGGGCTATTTGGATACGCAGTATTTT.